Listed here are 27 T cell receptor beta chains from one sample, sequenced in a study of blood T cell repertoires in COVID-19. The data were produced by immunoSEQ multiplex PCR, yet TCRdb's version contains in-frame clones alone and is incomplete. The sample records about 160,000 clones, around 84% being singletons. The specimen was PBMCs or T cells enriched from blood (not recorded which). All receptors derive from a woman aged 45-60 years who had recovered from COVID-19.

In DNA form, the CDR3 reads TGTGCCAGCAGCCAACGAGGAGGGACCCGGGCCGGGGAGCTGTTTTTT. Amino acids: CASSQRGGTRAGELFF. This chain connects TRBV3-1 (or the pseudogene TRBV3-2) to TRBJ2-2; D perhaps matches TRBD2 (6 bases). The CDR3 extends over 16 amino acids. Deletions cut 2 bases from V and 6 bases from J, with 16 bases between. The germline gives CDR1 LGHDT, CDR2 YNNKEL (reference sequence).

The chain carries TRBV12-3 or TRBV12-4 and TRBJ2-7; a possible D gene is TRBD2 (6 bases). CDR3 size: 13 residues. V gave up 5 bases and J gave up 4 bases, with 12 bases separating them. DNA for the CDR3: TGTGCCAGCAGTCTCGGGACTGGTTACGAGCAGTACTTC. Translated, it gives CASSLGTGYEQYF.

V is TRBV2 and J is TRBJ2-3, with TRBD2 matching over 7 bases. CDR3 length: 14 residues. Germline CDR1 is SNHLY and CDR2 is FYNNEI. The ends lost 9 bases at V and 0 bases at J; junction bases unmatched: 6. The CDR3 loop reads CASRLAGSTDTQYF. The CDR3 DNA sequence: TGTGCCAGTCGACTAGCCGGGAGCACAGATACGCAGTATTTT.

The chain joins TRBV19 to TRBJ1-3; D is unclear. The CDR3 has 14 amino acids. The germline V gene has CDR1 LNHDA and CDR2 SQIVND (reference sequence). V lost 1 base and J lost 1, with 5 bases in between. CDR3 nucleotide sequence: TGTGCCAGTAGTATAGGCAGTTCTGGAAACACCATATATTTT. Its translation is CASSIGSSGNTIYF.

V gene TRBV6-2 or TRBV6-3 combines with J gene TRBJ1-5, with TRBD1 as a possible D gene (5 bases). The V and J ends lost 2 bases and 4 bases respectively, with 15 bases between them. This CDR3 has 16 amino acids. Germline CDR1 and CDR2: MNHEY and SVGEGT. The CDR3 reads CASSYPGPRVNQPQHF. The CDR3 nucleotides read TGTGCCAGCAGTTACCCTGGTCCCAGGGTAAATCAGCCCCAGCATTTT.

The rearrangement uses TRBV11-3 and TRBJ2-6; maybe TRBD1 (5 bases). This CDR3 spans 15 amino acids. Germline V lookup: CDR1 SGHNT, CDR2 YENEEA. V lost 5 bases to trimming and J lost 3 bases, with 11 bases between them. This CDR3 reads CASSDGAFGANVLTF. In nucleotides, the CDR3 is TGTGCCAGCAGCGATGGGGCATTTGGGGCCAACGTCCTGACTTTC.

The table lists this clone with a count of one. This same CDR3 is encoded by further DNA sequences in the sample. The CDR3 spells CAIAGVNTEAFF. Here the CDR3 DNA reads TGTGCCATCGCGGGGGTGAACACTGAAGCTTTCTTT. The chain carries TRBV10-3 and TRBJ1-1; TRBD1 might be the D (5 bases). The germline V gene encodes CDR1 ENHRY and CDR2 SYGVKD. The CDR3 covers 12 residues. The V gene lost 8 bases and the J gene lost 0 bases, with 7 bases spanning the gap.

The CDR3 protein is CATTASGGSYNEQFF. CDR3 DNA: TGTGCCACCACGGCATCAGGGGGCTCCTACAATGAGCAGTTCTTC. This chain uses TRBV2 with TRBJ2-1; 7 positions agree with TRBD1. Germline-derived CDR1 and CDR2 are SNHLY and FYNNEI. The junction had 9 bases not matched to a gene; V was cut back by 10 bases and J by 0 bases. The CDR3 has 15 residues.

The chain recombines TRBV11-3 with TRBJ2-7; D not resolved. The V end was cut by 0 bases, the J end by 0 bases, with 3 bases between. The CDR3 runs 13 residues. Germline V CDR1 and CDR2: SGHNT, YENEEA. CDR3 region: CASSLDNSYEQYF. CDR3 bases: TGTGCCAGCAGCTTAGACAACTCCTACGAGCAGTACTTC.

This clone has just a few counts. V gene TRBV11-1 combines with J gene TRBJ2-1; 10 nucleotides agree with TRBD1. The CDR3 has 15 amino acids. CDR1 SGHAT and CDR2 FQDESV come from the germline V gene (reference sequence). Germline trimming cut 1 base from V and 5 bases from J; bases unmatched to any gene: 2. The DNA for the CDR3 is TGTGCCAGCAGCTTAGGACAGGGGGCCAACAATGAGCAGTTCTTC. Translation: CASSLGQGANNEQFF.

The gene calls are TRBV5-1 and TRBJ2-5, with D perhaps matching TRBD2 (6 bases). V was cut by 4 bases and J by 2 bases, with 18 bases left in between. The germline CDR1 and CDR2 sequences are SGHRS and YFSETQ. The CDR3 extends over 16 amino acids. The CDR3 nucleotides are TGCGCCAGCAGCCCGGGACTGTTCGGGGTACAAGAGACCCAGTACTTC. This gives the protein CASSPGLFGVQETQYF.

The CDR3 region has the DNA TGTGCCAGCAGCGCCCCTCTAGCGGAAGCCTACAATGAGCAGTTCTTC. It encodes CASSAPLAEAYNEQFF. This chain connects TRBV9 to TRBJ2-1; 7 nucleotides match TRBD2. CDR1 is SGDLS and CDR2 is YYNGEE in the germline V gene. CDR3 size: 16 residues. The junction had 8 bases not matched to a gene; V was cut back by 3 bases and J by 2 bases.

Of note for this clone: The junction differs from germline at one of its ends, possibly a read error. CDR3 nucleotide sequence: TGTGCCAGCCGTTTCGGGGGAGCCGGGGAGCTGTTTTTT. Its translation is CASRFGGAGELFF. This rearrangement joins TRBV12-3 or TRBV12-4 to TRBJ2-2; possibly TRBD2 for D (6 bases). This CDR3 has 13 residues.

This clone occurred once. This chain joins TRBV5-4 and TRBJ1-1, with 7 bases aligning to TRBD1. V gave up 4 bases and J gave up 4 bases; unmatched junction bases: 4. CDR1 is SGHNT and CDR2 is YYREEE in the germline V gene (reference sequence). This CDR3 has 13 residues. The CDR3 region is CASSATGFTEAFF. In DNA form, the CDR3 reads TGTGCCAGCAGCGCGACAGGGTTCACTGAAGCTTTCTTT.

Details on this clone: One junction end disagrees with the germline gene, perhaps due to a read error. This sequence joins TRBV7-7 and TRBJ2-5, with D possibly being TRBD1 (5 bases). CDR1 SSHAT and CDR2 FNYEAQ come from the germline V gene (reference sequence). The CDR3 totals 15 residues. CDR3 sequence reads: CASSLGAQAGETQYF. DNA for the CDR3: TGTGCTAGCAGCTTAGGAGCACAGGCAGGAGAGACCCAGTACTTC. The full variable domain, rest sourced from reference TRBV7-7 and TRBJ2-5, is GAGVSQSPRYKVTKRGQDVTLRCDPISSHATLYWYQQALGQGPEFLTYFNYEAQPDKSGLPSDRFSAERPEGSISTLTIQRTEQRDSAMYRCASSLGAQAGETQYFGPGTRLLVL.

V usage is TRBV24-1 and J usage is TRBJ2-7; D is undetermined. CDR1 and CDR2 (germline): KGHDR, SFDVKD. CDR3 length equals 10 residues. Trimming removed 7 bases at V and 5 bases at J, with 5 bases between. CDR3 protein: CATRYNEQYF. CDR3 nucleotides: TGTGCCACCAGATATAACGAGCAGTACTTC.

The chain uses TRBV19 and TRBJ1-5; 9 bases fit TRBD1. Germline trimming cut 7 bases from V and 7 bases from J; bases unmatched to any gene: 11. This CDR3 is built from 15 residues. Germline V lookup: CDR1 LNHDA, CDR2 SQIVND (reference sequence). The CDR3 is CASTWGTGYFQPQHF. CDR3 in DNA: TGTGCCAGTACCTGGGGGACAGGGTATTTCCAGCCCCAGCATTTT.

The rearrangement links TRBV4-1 to TRBJ2-1; the D gene is possibly TRBD2 (6 bases). This CDR3 comprises 16 residues. The germline CDR1 and CDR2 sequences are MGHRA and YSYEKL. The ends were cut back, 7 bases at V and 8 bases at J, with 24 bases in the middle. CDR3 DNA: TGCGCCAGCAAAGGGAGGCTTGGACTAAACTCGGATGAGCAGTTCTTC. Its protein is CASKGRLGLNSDEQFF.

The V gene is TRBV3-1 (or the pseudogene TRBV3-2), the J gene TRBJ1-2; a possible D gene is TRBD1 (5 bases). The CDR3 length is 16 residues. V lost 2 bases, J lost 2 bases, and 15 bases lay in between. CDR1 is LGHDT and CDR2 is YNNKEL in the germline V gene (reference sequence). The CDR3 sequence: CASSQTGGGRNYGYTF. CDR3 nucleotide sequence: TGTGCCAGCAGCCAAACCGGGGGTGGACGGAACTATGGCTACACCTTC.

The J gene is TRBJ2-1, the V gene TRBV3-1 (or the pseudogene TRBV3-2), with TRBD2 matching 8 bases. J gave up 1 base and V 3 bases, and 8 bases lay outside the gene matches. Germline V lookup: CDR1 LGHDT, CDR2 YNNKEL (reference sequence). CDR3 length equals 17 residues. CDR3 residues: CASSHQGTRDSYNEQFF. CDR3 coding DNA: TGTGCCAGCAGCCACCAGGGGACTAGGGATTCCTACAATGAGCAGTTCTTC.

The chain is built from TRBV7-9 and TRBJ1-4; D ambiguous. The germline gives CDR1 SEHNR, CDR2 FQNEAQ (reference sequence). Trimming removed 5 bases from V and 2 bases from J, with 12 bases in between. The CDR3 is made up of 15 amino acids. The CDR3 DNA follows: TGTGCCAGCAGCGAATACGGAGGGACTAATGAAAAACTGTTTTTT. Its protein is CASSEYGGTNEKLFF.

This chain uses TRBV24-1 with TRBJ2-2; 9 bases line up with TRBD1. With 12 bases clipped from V and 4 bases from J, the junction kept 8 bases outside the gene matches. Germline lookup yields CDR1 KGHDR and CDR2 SFDVKD. This CDR3 spans 14 amino acids. The CDR3 spells CASSGTGITGELFF. CDR3 DNA: TGTGCCTCCTCCGGGACAGGGATCACCGGGGAGCTGTTTTTT.

The V gene is TRBV7-9, the J gene TRBJ2-1, with 7 bases identical to TRBD2. The CDR3 length is 14 residues. CDR1 and CDR2 from the germline V gene are SEHNR and FQNEAQ (reference sequence). V was pared by 7 bases and J by 10 bases, with 13 bases of the junction left unmatched. CDR3 region: CASTPPGREREQFF. The CDR3 region has the DNA TGTGCCAGCACCCCCCCGGGGCGGGAGAGGGAGCAGTTCTTC.

This rearrangement joins TRBV27 to TRBJ1-2, with D maybe TRBD1 (5 bases). The CDR3 spans 14 residues. The germline V gene encodes CDR1 MNHEY and CDR2 SMNVEV (reference sequence). Deletions cut 6 bases from V and 7 bases from J, with 18 bases between. The CDR3, as DNA: TGTGCCAGCAGCCCCGAGGGACTCCCGGTTGGCTACACCTTC. Protein product: CASSPEGLPVGYTF.

The chain links TRBV7-2 to TRBJ2-1; D is unresolved. V was clipped by 5 bases and J by 12 bases, with 14 bases between them. CDR1 is SGHTA, CDR2 FQGNSA, per germline. CDR3 length: 12 amino acids. CDR3 nucleotide sequence: TGTGCCAGCAGCCTGTCGAGCGTCCCGCAGTTCTTC. Its translation: CASSLSSVPQFF.

The chain joins TRBV12-3 or TRBV12-4 to TRBJ1-1; unclear D gene. CDR3 length: 13 amino acids. Trimming stripped 3 bases from V and 1 base from J, with 6 bases between. The CDR3 spells CASSFSRNTEAFF. The CDR3 region has the DNA TGTGCCAGCAGTTTTTCGAGGAACACTGAAGCTTTCTTT.

This chain uses TRBV6-5 with TRBJ2-7; D may be TRBD2 (6 bases). The V gene's germline CDR1 is MNHEY and CDR2 SVGAGI. Deletions cut 2 bases from V and 4 bases from J, with 6 bases between. CDR3 size: 12 residues. CDR3 sequence (DNA): TGTGCCAGCAGTTACCGGGAGTACGAGCAGTACTTC. This encodes CASSYREYEQYF.